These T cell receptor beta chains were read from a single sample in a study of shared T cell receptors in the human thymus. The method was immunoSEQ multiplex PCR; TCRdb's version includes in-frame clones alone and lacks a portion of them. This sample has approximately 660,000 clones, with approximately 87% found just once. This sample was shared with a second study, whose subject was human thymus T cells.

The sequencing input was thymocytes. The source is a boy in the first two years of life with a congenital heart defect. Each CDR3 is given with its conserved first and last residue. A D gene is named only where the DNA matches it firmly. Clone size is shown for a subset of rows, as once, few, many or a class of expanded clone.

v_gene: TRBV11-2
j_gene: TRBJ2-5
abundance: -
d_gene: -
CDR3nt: TGTGCCAGCAGCGACCGGCTAGTGTGGAAAGAGACCCAGTACTTC
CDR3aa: CASSDRLVWKETQYF

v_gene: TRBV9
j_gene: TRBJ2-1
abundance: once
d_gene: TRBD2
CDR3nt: TGTGCCAGCAGAAGGGGGACTAGTAAGGGCCGGGAGTTCTTC
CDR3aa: CASRRGTSKGREFF

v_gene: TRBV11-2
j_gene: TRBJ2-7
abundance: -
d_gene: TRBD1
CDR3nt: TGTGCCAGCTGGGGACAGGGGAAATCCCCTGGGTCCTACGAGCAGTACTTC
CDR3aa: CASWGQGKSPGSYEQYF

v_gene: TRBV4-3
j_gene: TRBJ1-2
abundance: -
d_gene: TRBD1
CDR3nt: TGCGCCAGCAGCCAAGGGACAGGGGGACGAGGATATGGCTACACCTTC
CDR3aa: CASSQGTGGRGYGYTF

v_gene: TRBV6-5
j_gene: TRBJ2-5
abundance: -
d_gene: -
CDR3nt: TGTGCCAGCAGGCACAGGGAAACCCAGTACTTC
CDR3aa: CASRHRETQYF

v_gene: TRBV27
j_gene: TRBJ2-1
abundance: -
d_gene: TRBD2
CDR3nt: TGTGCCAGCAGCCAATCCCAGACTAGCGGGAGAGGGGGGCTCAAGGTCAATGAGCAGTTCTTC
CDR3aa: CASSQSQTSGRGGLKVNEQFF

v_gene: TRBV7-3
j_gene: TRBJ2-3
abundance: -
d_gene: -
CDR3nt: TGTGCCAGCAGCCCGGGGGGCACAGATACGCAGTATTTT
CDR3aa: CASSPGGTDTQYF

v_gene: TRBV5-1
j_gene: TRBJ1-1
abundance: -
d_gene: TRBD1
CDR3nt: TGCGCCAGCAGCGCGCGGGACAGGGGAAGGGGATCTGAAGCTTTCTTT
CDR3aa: CASSARDRGRGSEAFF

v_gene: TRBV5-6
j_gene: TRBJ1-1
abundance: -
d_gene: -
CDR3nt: TGTGCCAGCAGCCGGGGCGGGGCTGGGGCTGAAGCTTTCTTT
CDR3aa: CASSRGGAGAEAFF

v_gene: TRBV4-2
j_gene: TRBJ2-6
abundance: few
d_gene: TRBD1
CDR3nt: TGTGCCAGCAGCCAAGGGCGGGTCTGGCCGGGACAGGCGAGCTCTGGGGCCAACGTCCTGACTTTC
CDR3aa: CASSQGRVWPGQASSGANVLTF

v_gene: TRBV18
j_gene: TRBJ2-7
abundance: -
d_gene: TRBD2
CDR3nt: TGTGCCAGCTCACCTCTTGGGACTATCGACGAGCAGTACTTC
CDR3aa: CASSPLGTIDEQYF

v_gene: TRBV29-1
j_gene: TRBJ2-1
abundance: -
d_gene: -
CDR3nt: TGCAGCGTTCTGGGGGGAGCTCACCCAGCGGATGAGCAGTTCTTC
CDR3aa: CSVLGGAHPADEQFF

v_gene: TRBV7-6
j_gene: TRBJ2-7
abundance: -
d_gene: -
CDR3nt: TGTGCCAGCAGCCCCACGATGGACATAGTAGTTGGCGAGCAGTACTTC
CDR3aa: CASSPTMDIVVGEQYF

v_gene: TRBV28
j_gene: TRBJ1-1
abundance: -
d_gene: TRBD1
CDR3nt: TGTGCCAGCAGTTTCCCCGAGACAGGGACCGGTAACACTGAAGCTTTCTTT
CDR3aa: CASSFPETGTGNTEAFF

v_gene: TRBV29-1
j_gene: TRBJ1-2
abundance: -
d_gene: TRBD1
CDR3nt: TGCAGCGCGGAACAACTACAGGGGACAGGGGTTCGCTACACCTTC
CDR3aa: CSAEQLQGTGVRYTF

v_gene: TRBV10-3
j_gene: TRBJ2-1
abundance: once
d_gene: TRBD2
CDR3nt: TGTGCCATCAGGAATGGTCTTGCGCCCCGGGGGGGTGAGCAGTTCTTC
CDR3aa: CAIRNGLAPRGGEQFF

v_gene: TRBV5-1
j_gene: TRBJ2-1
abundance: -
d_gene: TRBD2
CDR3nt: TGCGCCAGCGGGAGACTAGCCCACAATGAGCAGTTCTTC
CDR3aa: CASGRLAHNEQFF

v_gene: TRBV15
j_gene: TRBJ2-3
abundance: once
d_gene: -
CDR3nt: TGTGCCACCTCGCGGGTTAGCACAGATACGCAGTATTTT
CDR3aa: CATSRVSTDTQYF

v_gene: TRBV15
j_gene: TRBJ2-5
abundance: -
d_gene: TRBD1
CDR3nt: TGTGCCACCGTTGACAGGGAGATCCAAGAGACCCAGTACTTC
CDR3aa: CATVDREIQETQYF

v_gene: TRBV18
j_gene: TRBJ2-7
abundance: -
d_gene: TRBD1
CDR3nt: TGTGCCAGCTCACCCCGGACAGGGGAAACGGTCGAGCAGTACTTC
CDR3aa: CASSPRTGETVEQYF

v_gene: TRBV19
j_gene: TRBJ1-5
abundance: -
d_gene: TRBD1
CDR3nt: TGTGCCAGTAGTATGCCGGGACAGCTTTGGGAAAGCAATCAGCCCCAGCATTTT
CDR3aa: CASSMPGQLWESNQPQHF

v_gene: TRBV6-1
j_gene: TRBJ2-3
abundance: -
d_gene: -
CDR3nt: TGTGCCAGCAGTGTACAGGGGAGGACAGATACGCAGTATTTT
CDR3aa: CASSVQGRTDTQYF

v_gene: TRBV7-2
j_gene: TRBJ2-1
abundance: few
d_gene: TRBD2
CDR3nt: TGTGCCAGCAGCTTAGCGGTTAGCGGGGGCAATGAGCAGTTCTTC
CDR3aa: CASSLAVSGGNEQFF

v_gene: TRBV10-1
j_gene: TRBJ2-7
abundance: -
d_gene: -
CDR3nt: TGCGCCAGCAGCCCCGACGGCCGAGCGGAGCGATACGAGCAGTACTTC
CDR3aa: CASSPDGRAERYEQYF

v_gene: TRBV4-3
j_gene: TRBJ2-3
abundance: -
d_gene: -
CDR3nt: TGCGCCAGCAGCCAAGATTGGGGCAGTACAGATACGCAGTATTTT
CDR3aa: CASSQDWGSTDTQYF

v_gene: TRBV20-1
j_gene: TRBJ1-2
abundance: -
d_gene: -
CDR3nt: TGCAGTGCTAACCGAGACTATGGCTACACCTTC
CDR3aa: CSANRDYGYTF

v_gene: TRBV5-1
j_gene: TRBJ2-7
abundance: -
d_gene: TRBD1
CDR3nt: TGCGCCAGCAGCTTTGACAGGGGGAGTTACGAGCAGTACTTC
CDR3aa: CASSFDRGSYEQYF

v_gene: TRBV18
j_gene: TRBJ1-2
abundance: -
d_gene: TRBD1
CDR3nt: TGTGCCAGCTCACCACCCGGACAGGGAAGTTGCACCTTC
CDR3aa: CASSPPGQGSCTF

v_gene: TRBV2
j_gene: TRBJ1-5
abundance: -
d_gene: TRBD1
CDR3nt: TGTGCCAGCAGTGGACAGGGAAGGGGGCTTCGCAATCAGCCCCAGCATTTT
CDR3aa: CASSGQGRGLRNQPQHF

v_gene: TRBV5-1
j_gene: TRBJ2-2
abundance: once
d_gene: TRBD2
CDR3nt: TGCGCCAGCACCTACCTCCTGAGGACTAGCGGGAGAACTGGCGGGGAGCTGTTTTTT
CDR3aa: CASTYLLRTSGRTGGELFF

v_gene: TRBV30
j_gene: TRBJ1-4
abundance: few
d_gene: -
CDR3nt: TGTGCCTCCATAGCTCCGGATAAGGGGGAAAAACTGTTTTTT
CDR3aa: CASIAPDKGEKLFF

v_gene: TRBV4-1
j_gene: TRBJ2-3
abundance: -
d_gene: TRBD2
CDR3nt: TGCGCCAGCAGCCGACCACTCCCGCGGGGGGGCACAGATACGCAGTATTTT
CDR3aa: CASSRPLPRGGTDTQYF

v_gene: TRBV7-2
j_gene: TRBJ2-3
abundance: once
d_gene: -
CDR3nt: TGTGCCAGCAGCGCCCGACTAGGCACAGATACGCAGTATTTT
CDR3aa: CASSARLGTDTQYF

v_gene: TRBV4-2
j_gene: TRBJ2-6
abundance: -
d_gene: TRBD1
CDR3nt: TGTGCCAGCAGCCATCCCCCGGGACAGGGTTGCGGGGCCAACGTCCTGACTTTC
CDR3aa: CASSHPPGQGCGANVLTF

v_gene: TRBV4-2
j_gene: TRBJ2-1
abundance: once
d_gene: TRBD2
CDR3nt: TGTGCCAGCAGCCAAGGGGTGACTAGCGGGACATACAATGAGCAGTTCTTC
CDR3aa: CASSQGVTSGTYNEQFF

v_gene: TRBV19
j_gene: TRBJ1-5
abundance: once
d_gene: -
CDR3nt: TGTGCCAGTAGTAAGGTCCGGGGGGGGCGACAGCCCCAGCATTTT
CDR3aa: CASSKVRGGRQPQHF

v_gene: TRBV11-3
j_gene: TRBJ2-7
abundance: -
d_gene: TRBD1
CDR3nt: TGTGCCAGCAGCTCGTCGGACAGGGGGCGTTTATACGAGCAGTACTTC
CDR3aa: CASSSSDRGRLYEQYF

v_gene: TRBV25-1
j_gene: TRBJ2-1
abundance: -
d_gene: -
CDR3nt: TGTGCCAGCAGTGAAAAGGAGGTAGGCTCCTACAATGAGCAGTTCTTC
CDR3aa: CASSEKEVGSYNEQFF

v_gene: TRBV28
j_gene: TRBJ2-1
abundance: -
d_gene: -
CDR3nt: TGTGCCAGCCGTTCAGGCAGCTCCTACAATGAGCAGTTCTTC
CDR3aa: CASRSGSSYNEQFF

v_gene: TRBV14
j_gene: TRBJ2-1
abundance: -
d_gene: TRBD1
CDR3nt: TGTGCCAGCAGCGACCGGGACAGGCGGCTTCCCGAGCAGTTCTTC
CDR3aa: CASSDRDRRLPEQFF

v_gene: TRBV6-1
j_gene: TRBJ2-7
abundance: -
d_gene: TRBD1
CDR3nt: TGTGCCAGCAGTGAATTATTCGACAGGGGGCCCCGCGGGATATACGAGCAGTACTTC
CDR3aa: CASSELFDRGPRGIYEQYF

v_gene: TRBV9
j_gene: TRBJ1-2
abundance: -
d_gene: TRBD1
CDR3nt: TGTGCCAGCAGCGCCTCTGGACAGGGAGCCTATGGCTACACCTTC
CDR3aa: CASSASGQGAYGYTF

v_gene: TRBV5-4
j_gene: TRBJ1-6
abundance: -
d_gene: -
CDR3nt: TGTGCCAGCAGCACTTGGACAGATAATTCACCCCTCCACTTT
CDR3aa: CASSTWTDNSPLHF

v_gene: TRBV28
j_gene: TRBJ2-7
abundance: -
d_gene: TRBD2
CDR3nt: TGTGCCAGCAGCGCCGGGACTAGGTCGTGCGACGAGCAGTACTTC
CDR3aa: CASSAGTRSCDEQYF

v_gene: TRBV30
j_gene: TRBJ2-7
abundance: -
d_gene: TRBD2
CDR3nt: TGTGCCTGTACGCGGGAGACGATCCCCTCCTACGAGCAGTACTTC
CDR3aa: CACTRETIPSYEQYF

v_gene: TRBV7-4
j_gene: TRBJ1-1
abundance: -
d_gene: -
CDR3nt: TGTGCCAGCAGCTTAGGGCCCAGGGTGGAGACTGAAGCTTTCTTT
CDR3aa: CASSLGPRVETEAFF

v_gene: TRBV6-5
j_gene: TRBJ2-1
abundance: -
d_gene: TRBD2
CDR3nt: TGTGCCAGCAGTCAAACCGGGACTAGCCACAATGAGCAGTTCTTC
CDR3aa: CASSQTGTSHNEQFF

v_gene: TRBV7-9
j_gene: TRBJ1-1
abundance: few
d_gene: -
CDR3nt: TGTGCCAGCAGCTTAGGGGAAGGTGGGGGGACCACTGAAGCTTTCTTT
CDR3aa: CASSLGEGGGTTEAFF

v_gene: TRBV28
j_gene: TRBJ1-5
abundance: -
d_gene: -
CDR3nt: TGTGCCAGCAGTTTGGGGGGGGACGGTCAGCCCCAGCATTTT
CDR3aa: CASSLGGDGQPQHF

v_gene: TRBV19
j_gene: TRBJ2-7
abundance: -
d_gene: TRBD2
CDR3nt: TGTGCCAGTAGTACTACCCCCGGGACTAGCGGGAGGTGGGCCATTAAGTCCGAGCAGTACTTC
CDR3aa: CASSTTPGTSGRWAIKSEQYF

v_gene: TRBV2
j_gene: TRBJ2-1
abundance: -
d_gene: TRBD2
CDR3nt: TGTGCCAGCTGCCGCACCCTAGCGGCATACAATGAGCAGTTCTTC
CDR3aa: CASCRTLAAYNEQFF

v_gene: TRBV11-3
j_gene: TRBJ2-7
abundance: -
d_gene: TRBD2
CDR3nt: TGTGCCAGCAGGCCCATGGGAGCGGGAGGCTACGAGCAGTACTTC
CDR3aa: CASRPMGAGGYEQYF

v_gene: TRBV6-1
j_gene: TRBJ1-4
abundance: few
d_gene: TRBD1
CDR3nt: TGTGCCAGCCTTGGACAGGGCGCTGAAAAACTGTTTTTT
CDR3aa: CASLGQGAEKLFF

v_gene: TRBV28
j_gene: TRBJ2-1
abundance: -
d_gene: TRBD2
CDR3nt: TGTGCCAGCAGTTTATTTGGGGGGACTAGCGGGTACAATGAGCAGTTCTTC
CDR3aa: CASSLFGGTSGYNEQFF

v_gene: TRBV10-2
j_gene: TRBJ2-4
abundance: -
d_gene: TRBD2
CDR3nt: TGCGCCAGCAGCGAGGGGACTAGCGGGAGGGCTAAAAACATTCAGTACTTC
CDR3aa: CASSEGTSGRAKNIQYF

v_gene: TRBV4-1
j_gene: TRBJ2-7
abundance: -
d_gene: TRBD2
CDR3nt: TGCGCCAGCAGCCTACAACTAGCGGGAGGACCTAGCGAGCAGTACTTC
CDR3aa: CASSLQLAGGPSEQYF

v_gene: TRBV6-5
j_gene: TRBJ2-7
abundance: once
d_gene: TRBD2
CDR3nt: TGTGCCAGCAGTCCCCTAGCGGGAGGTCTGTACGAGCAGTACTTC
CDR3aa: CASSPLAGGLYEQYF

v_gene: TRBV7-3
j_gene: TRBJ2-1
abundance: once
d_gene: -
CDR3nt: TGTGCCAGCAGCTCATACTCCGGTGGGCAGTTCTTC
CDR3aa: CASSSYSGGQFF

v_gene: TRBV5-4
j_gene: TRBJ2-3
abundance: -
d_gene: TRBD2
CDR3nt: TGTGCCAGCAGTCCGAGCGGGAGGATAAGCACAGATACGCAGTATTTT
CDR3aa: CASSPSGRISTDTQYF